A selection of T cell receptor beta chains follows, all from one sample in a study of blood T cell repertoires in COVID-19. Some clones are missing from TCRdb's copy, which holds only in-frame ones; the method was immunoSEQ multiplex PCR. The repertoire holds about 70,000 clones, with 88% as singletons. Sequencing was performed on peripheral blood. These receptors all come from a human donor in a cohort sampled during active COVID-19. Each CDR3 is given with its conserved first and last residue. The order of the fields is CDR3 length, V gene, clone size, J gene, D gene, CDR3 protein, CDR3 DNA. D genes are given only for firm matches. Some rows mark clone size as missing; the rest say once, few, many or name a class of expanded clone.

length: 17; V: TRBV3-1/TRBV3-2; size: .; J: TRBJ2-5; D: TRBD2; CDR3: CASSHGTSGSLGETQYF; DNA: TGTGCCAGCAGCCATGGGACTAGCGGGAGTTTGGGAGAGACCCAGTACTTC
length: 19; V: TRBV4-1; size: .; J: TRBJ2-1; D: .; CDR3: CASSQLLLSDRPRESEQFF; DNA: TGCGCCAGCAGCCAGCTCCTTTTGAGCGACAGGCCAAGGGAGAGTGAGCAGTTCTTC
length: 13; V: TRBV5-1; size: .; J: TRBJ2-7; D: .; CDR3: CASSPTKDNEQYF; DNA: TGCGCCAGCAGCCCGACGAAAGACAACGAGCAGTACTTC
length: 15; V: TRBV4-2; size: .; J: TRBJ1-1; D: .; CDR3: CASSQVQGVDTEAFF; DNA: TGTGCCAGCAGCCAGGTACAGGGCGTAGACACTGAAGCTTTCTTT
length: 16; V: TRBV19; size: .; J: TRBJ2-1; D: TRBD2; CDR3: CASKSVGAGGGNEQFF; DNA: TGTGCCAGTAAGAGTGTTGGGGCGGGAGGGGGCAATGAGCAGTTCTTC
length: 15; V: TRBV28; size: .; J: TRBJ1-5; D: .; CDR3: CASRTRGALNQPQHF; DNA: TGTGCCAGCAGGACACGGGGGGCACTCAATCAGCCCCAGCATTTT
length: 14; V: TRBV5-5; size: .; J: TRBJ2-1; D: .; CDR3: CASSLTPTIDEQFF; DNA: TGTGCCAGCAGCTTGACCCCCACAATCGATGAGCAGTTCTTC
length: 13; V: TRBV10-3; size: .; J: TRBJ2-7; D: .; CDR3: CAISSSPPDEQYF; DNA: TGTGCCATCAGTTCTAGCCCGCCCGACGAGCAGTACTTC
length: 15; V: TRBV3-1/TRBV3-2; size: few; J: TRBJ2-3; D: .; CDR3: CASSYPGGGVPMIYF; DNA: TGTGCCAGCAGCTACCCGGGCGGCGGGGTTCCTATGATATATTTT
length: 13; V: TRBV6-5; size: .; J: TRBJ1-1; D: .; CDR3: CASSYQGGTEAFF; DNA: TGTGCCAGCAGTTACCAAGGGGGCACTGAAGCTTTCTTT
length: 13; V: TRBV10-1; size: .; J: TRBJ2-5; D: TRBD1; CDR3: CASSRDRKETQYF; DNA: TGCGCCAGCAGTCGGGACAGAAAAGAGACCCAGTACTTC
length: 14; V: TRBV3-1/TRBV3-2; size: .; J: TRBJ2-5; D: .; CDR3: CGASRGRYQETQYF; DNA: TGTGGCGCGAGCAGGGGACGGTATCAAGAGACCCAGTACTTC
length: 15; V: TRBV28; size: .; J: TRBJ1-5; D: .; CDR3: CASSLGRQGNQPQHF; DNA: TGTGCCAGCAGTTTAGGGCGACAGGGCAATCAGCCCCAGCATTTT
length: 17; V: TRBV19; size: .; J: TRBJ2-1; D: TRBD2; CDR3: CASSIRGAGVKDNEQFF; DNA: TGTGCCAGTAGTATCAGAGGCGCGGGGGTTAAGGACAATGAGCAGTTCTTC
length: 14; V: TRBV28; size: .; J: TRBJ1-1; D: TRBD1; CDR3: CASNDGQGGPEAFF; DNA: TGTGCCAGCAACGACGGACAGGGAGGGCCTGAAGCTTTCTTT
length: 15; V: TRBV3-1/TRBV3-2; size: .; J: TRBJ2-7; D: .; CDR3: CASSQEPGSTYEQYF; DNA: TGTGCCAGCAGCCAAGAACCAGGGTCCACCTACGAGCAGTACTTC
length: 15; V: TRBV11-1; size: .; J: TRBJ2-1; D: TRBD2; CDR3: CASSNSGSSYNEQFF; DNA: TGTGCCAGCAGCAATAGCGGGAGTTCCTACAATGAGCAGTTCTTC
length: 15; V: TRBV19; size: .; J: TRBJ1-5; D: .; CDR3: CASSIAVYSNQPQHF; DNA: TGTGCCAGTAGTATAGCTGTTTATAGCAATCAGCCCCAGCATTTT
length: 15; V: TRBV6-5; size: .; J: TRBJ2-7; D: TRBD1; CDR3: CASKGQGATWYEQYF; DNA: TGTGCCAGCAAAGGACAGGGGGCTACTTGGTACGAGCAGTACTTC
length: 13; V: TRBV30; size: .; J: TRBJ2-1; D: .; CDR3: CAWSVPLPGEQFF; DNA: TGTGCCTGGAGTGTACCCCTCCCGGGAGAGCAGTTCTTC
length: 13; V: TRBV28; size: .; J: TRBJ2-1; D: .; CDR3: CASSLVGDNEQFF; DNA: TGTGCCAGCAGTTTAGTGGGAGACAATGAGCAGTTCTTC
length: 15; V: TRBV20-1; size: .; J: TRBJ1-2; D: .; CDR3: CSASIGSLGGYGYTF; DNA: TGCAGTGCTAGTATCGGGTCACTCGGAGGCTATGGCTACACCTTC
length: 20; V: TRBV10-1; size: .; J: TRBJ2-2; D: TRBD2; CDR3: CASSEPGSTSGSHLPGELFF; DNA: TGCGCCAGCAGTGAGCCCGGGTCTACTAGCGGGAGTCATCTTCCCGGGGAGCTGTTTTTT
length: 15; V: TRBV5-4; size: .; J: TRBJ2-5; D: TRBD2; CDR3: CASSSPGGEGETQYF; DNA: TGTGCCAGCAGCTCCCCCGGGGGGGAGGGGGAGACCCAGTACTTC
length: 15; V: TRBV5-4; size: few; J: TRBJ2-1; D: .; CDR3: CASSLAPVSYNEQFF; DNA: TGTGCCAGCAGCCTGGCCCCGGTCTCCTACAATGAGCAGTTCTTC
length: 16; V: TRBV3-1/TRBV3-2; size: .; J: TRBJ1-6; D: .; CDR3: CASSQGGISYNSPLHF; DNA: TGTGCCAGCAGCCAAGGTGGCATCTCCTATAATTCACCCCTCCACTTT
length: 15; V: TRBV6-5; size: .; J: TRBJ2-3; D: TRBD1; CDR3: CASSQGQARVDTQYF; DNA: TGTGCCAGCAGCCAAGGACAGGCCCGTGTAGATACGCAGTATTTT
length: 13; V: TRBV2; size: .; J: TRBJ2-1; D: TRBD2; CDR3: CASRIAGGNEQFF; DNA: TGTGCCAGCAGGATAGCGGGAGGCAATGAGCAGTTCTTC
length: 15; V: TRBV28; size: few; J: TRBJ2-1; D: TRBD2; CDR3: CASSSQGLGYNEQFF; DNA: TGTGCCAGCAGTTCCCAGGGACTAGGCTACAATGAGCAGTTCTTC
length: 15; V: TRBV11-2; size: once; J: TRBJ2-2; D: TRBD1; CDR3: CASSHPGQHTGELFF; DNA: TGTGCCAGCAGCCATCCGGGACAGCATACCGGGGAGCTGTTTTTT
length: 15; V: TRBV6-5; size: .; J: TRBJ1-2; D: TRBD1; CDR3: CASSYTDRVKNGYTF; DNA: TGTGCCAGCAGTTACACGGACAGGGTAAAGAATGGCTACACCTTC
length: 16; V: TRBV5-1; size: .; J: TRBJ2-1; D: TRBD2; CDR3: CASSQTLAGQNNEQFF; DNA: TGCGCCAGCAGCCAGACCCTAGCGGGGCAAAACAATGAGCAGTTCTTC
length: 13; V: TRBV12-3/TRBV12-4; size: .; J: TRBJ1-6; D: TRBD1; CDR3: CASSTGAAIPLHF; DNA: TGTGCCAGCAGTACAGGGGCCGCCATCCCCCTCCACTTT
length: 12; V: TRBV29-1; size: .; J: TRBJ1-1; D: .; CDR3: CSVGQGLTEAFF; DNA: TGCAGCGTTGGTCAGGGGCTCACTGAAGCTTTCTTT
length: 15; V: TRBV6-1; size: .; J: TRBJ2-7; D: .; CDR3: CASSEAGQRTYEQYF; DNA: TGTGCCAGCAGTGAAGCCGGACAGCGGACCTACGAGCAGTACTTC
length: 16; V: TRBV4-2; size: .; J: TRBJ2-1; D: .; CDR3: CASSPQGGGGYNEQFF; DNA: TGTGCCAGCAGCCCCCAAGGGGGAGGGGGGTACAATGAGCAGTTCTTC
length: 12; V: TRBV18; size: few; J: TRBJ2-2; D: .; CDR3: CASTQEAGELFF; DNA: TGTGCCAGCACCCAAGAGGCCGGGGAGCTGTTTTTT
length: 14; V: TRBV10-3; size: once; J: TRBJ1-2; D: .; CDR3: CAIRPGATNYGYTF; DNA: TGTGCCATCAGACCGGGAGCGACTAACTATGGCTACACCTTC
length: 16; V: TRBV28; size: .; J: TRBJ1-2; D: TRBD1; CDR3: CASSPRTGLTSYGYTF; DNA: TGTGCCAGCAGTCCCCGGACAGGGCTGACCTCCTATGGCTACACCTTC
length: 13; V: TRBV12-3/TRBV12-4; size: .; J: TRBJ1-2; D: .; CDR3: CASSFHGGGGYTF; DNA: TGTGCCAGCAGTTTCCACGGGGGGGGTGGCTACACCTTC
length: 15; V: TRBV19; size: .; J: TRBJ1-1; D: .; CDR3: CASSTVGGLNTEAFF; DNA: TGTGCCAGTAGTACCGTGGGAGGGTTGAACACTGAAGCTTTCTTT
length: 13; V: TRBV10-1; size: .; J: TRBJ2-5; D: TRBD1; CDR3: CASSGDRGETQYF; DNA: TGCGCCAGCAGTGGAGACAGGGGAGAGACCCAGTACTTC
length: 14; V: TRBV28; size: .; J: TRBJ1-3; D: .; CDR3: CASSLSGAGNTIYF; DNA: TGTGCCAGCAGTTTGTCAGGGGCTGGAAACACCATATATTTT
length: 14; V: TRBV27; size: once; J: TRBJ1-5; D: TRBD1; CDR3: CASSSQGGNQPQHF; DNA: TGTGCCAGCAGTTCTCAGGGGGGTAATCAGCCCCAGCATTTT
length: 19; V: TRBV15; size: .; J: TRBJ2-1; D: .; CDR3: CATSRDRGAPGLEYNEQFF; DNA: TGTGCCACCAGCAGAGATCGGGGGGCTCCGGGACTTGAATACAATGAGCAGTTCTTC
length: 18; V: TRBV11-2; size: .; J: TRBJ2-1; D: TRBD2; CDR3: CASSLGRRGLAVYNEQFF; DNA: TGTGCCAGCAGCTTAGGAAGGCGGGGACTAGCGGTCTACAATGAGCAGTTCTTC
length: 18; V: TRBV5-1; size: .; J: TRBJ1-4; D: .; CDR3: CASSLALTGQTTNEKLFF; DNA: TGCGCCAGCAGCTTGGCCCTTACGGGACAAACAACTAATGAAAAACTGTTTTTT
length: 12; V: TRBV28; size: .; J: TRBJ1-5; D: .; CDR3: CASMSGNQPQHF; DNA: TGTGCCAGCATGTCAGGGAATCAGCCCCAGCATTTT
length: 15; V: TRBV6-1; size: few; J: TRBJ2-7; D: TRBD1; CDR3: CASSEEGGTGDSTYF; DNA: TGTGCCAGCAGTGAAGAGGGGGGGACAGGGGACAGTACGTACTTC
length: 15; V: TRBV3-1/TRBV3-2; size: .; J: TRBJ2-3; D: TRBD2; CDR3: CASSPTSTSTDTQYF; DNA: TGTGCCAGCAGCCCGACTAGCACTAGCACAGATACGCAGTATTTT
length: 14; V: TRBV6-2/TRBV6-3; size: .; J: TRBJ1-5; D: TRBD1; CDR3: CASSYGAGGQPQHF; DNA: TGTGCCAGCAGTTACGGGGCAGGGGGTCAGCCCCAGCATTTT
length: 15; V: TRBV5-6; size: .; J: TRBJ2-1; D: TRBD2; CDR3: CASSFLSGVDNEQFF; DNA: TGTGCCAGCAGCTTCCTTAGCGGGGTTGACAATGAGCAGTTCTTC
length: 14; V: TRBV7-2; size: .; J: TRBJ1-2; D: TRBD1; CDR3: CASSSGQGIYGYTF; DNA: TGTGCCAGCAGCTCGGGACAGGGGATCTATGGCTACACCTTC
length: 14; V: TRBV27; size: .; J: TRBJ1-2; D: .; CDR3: CASSIAGSPYGYTF; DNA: TGTGCCAGCAGTATAGCAGGGTCCCCGTATGGCTACACCTTC
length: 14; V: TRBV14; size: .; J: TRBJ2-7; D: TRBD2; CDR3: CASSPRGGTHEQYF; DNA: TGTGCCAGCAGCCCCCGCGGGGGTACCCACGAGCAGTACTTC
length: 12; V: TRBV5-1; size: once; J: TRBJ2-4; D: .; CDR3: CASSPPGGIQYF; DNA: TGCGCCAGCAGCCCGCCCGGGGGCATTCAGTACTTC
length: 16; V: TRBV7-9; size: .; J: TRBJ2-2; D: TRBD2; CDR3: CASSFGASGSPGELFF; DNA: TGTGCCAGCAGCTTCGGGGCTAGCGGGAGCCCCGGGGAGCTGTTTTTT
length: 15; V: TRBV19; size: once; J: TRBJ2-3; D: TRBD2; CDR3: CASSRLAGVADTQYF; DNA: TGTGCCAGTAGTAGACTAGCGGGAGTTGCAGATACGCAGTATTTT
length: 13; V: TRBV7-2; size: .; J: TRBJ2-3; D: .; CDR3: CASSLEATDTQYF; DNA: TGTGCCAGCAGCCTAGAAGCTACAGATACGCAGTATTTT
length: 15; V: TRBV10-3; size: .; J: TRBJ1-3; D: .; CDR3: CAISYTIGLGNTIYF; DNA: TGTGCCATCAGTTACACGATTGGTCTCGGAAACACCATATATTTT